The clone carrying this T cell receptor beta chain was found a few times. In the authors' workflow: Quantification of nucleated cells was approximated via reference gene primer amplification. Here immunoSEQ multiplex PCR was the method, and the copy in TCRdb shows in-frame clones only, minus some. The V and J calls and the clone size are those of that table, but D and trimming were determined from the DNA. The table records 200,000 or so clones, roughly 76% of them present only once. V lost 0 bases and J 6 bases, leaving 8 bases between the germline ends. CDR1 is LGHNA and CDR2 is YSLEER in the germline V gene. There are 14 residues in the CDR3. This sample is drawn from a study of blood T cell repertoires in COVID-19. About the study: COVID-19 samples collected from the United States, Italy and Spain covered acute and convalescent phases. From T cells, B-cell-depleted T cells, or PBMCs came the material, which was cDNA or gDNA.

Enrolment of Seattle patients took place during active infection, and they were followed longitudinally. The TCR originated in a woman older than 75 with COVID-19, enrolled during active disease. Sequenced sample: peripheral blood. This sequence joins TRBV4-3 and TRBJ2-2; a possible D gene is TRBD1 (5 bases). The CDR3 DNA reads TGCGCCAGCAGCCAAGACAGGGAAGCCGGGGAGCTGTTTTTT. Translated, it gives CASSQDREAGELFF.